The rows below give T cell receptor beta chains drawn from one sample of a study of patients and donors after allogeneic stem cell transplantation. TCRdb itself ran the RT-PCR reads through MiXCR, one entry per CDR3 protein. The table records about 74,000 distinct CDR3 sequences, around 27% of them present only once. Material for sequencing was blood, either unsorted or a sorted T cell fraction (not recorded which). These receptor sequences come from a human donor who was either an allogeneic HSCT recipient or a stem cell or donor lymphocyte infusion donor (not recorded which). It is not recorded whose cells these are; they may come from a transplant donor. The CDR3 runs from the conserved cysteine through the conserved F or W. The D gene is left open where the match is weak. Size values are once, few and many counts, or a class for expanded clones, and some rows have none.

V gene,D gene,clone size,J gene,CDR3 DNA,CDR3 protein
TRBV14,NA,few,TRBJ2-4,TGTGCCAGCAGCCGTCCGGGGTTGGACATTCAGTACTTC,CASSRPGLDIQYF
TRBV12-3/TRBV12-4,NA,few,TRBJ2-2,TGTGCCAGCACCGCACCCGGGGAGCTGTTTTTT,CASTAPGELFF
TRBV3-1,TRBD1,few,TRBJ1-2,TGTGCCAGCAGGGCTCAGGGGGCGGACTATGGCTACACCTTC,CASRAQGADYGYTF
TRBV25-1,TRBD1,NA,TRBJ2-7,TGTGCCAGCAGTGAATACCCCCAGACAGGGAACCACGAGCAGTACTTC,CASSEYPQTGNHEQYF
TRBV5-1,NA,few,TRBJ1-1,TGCGCCAGCAGCTTGGTGGGCTACACTGAAGCTTTCTTT,CASSLVGYTEAFF
TRBV4-1,NA,few,TRBJ2-2,TGCGCCAGCAGCCAAGTAGGGGTGACCGGGGAGCTGTTTTTT,CASSQVGVTGELFF
TRBV12-3/TRBV12-4,NA,few,TRBJ2-1,TGTGCCAGCAGTTTTCTCCAGGGCTACAATGAGCAGTTCTTC,CASSFLQGYNEQFF
TRBV6-6,NA,NA,TRBJ2-1,TGTGCCAGTTGCCAGGGGAGGGATGAGCAGTTCTTC,CASCQGRDEQFF
TRBV4-3,NA,few,TRBJ1-3,TGCGCCAGCAGCCAATTCGAGGTGTTGGGAAACACCATATATTTT,CASSQFEVLGNTIYF
TRBV7-9,NA,many,TRBJ1-4,TGTGCCAGCAGCTTTCCAGGGGAAAAACTGTTTTTT,CASSFPGEKLFF
TRBV6-2/TRBV6-3,TRBD2,NA,TRBJ2-1,TGTGCCAGCAGTTACCCGACTAGCGGAGAGCAGTTCTTC,CASSYPTSGEQFF
TRBV20-1,TRBD1,NA,TRBJ2-7,TGCAGTGCCCTGACAGGGGATTGGTACGAGCAGTACTTC,CSALTGDWYEQYF
TRBV2,NA,NA,TRBJ2-2,TGTGCCAGCAAACCCCAGGGAGGCACCGGGGAGCTGTTTTTT,CASKPQGGTGELFF
TRBV2,TRBD2,once,TRBJ2-1,TGTGCCAGCAGTGAGGAGCGGGAGGGCCCTGAGCAGTTCTTC,CASSEEREGPEQFF
TRBV7-2,NA,NA,TRBJ2-5,TGTGCCAGCAGCGAATCCTACCAAGAGACCCAGTACTTC,CASSESYQETQYF